This record covers a single T cell receptor beta chain. Its specificity is unknown. A much larger clone differs from this one at a single base, so this may be a read error. Lacking the conserved final phenylalanine or tryptophan, this CDR3 likely reflects a read error. This sample stems from a study of T cells in Graves' hyperthyroidism and ophthalmopathy. Background on the study: Once the initial diagnosis was made, peripheral blood was obtained before any treatment. Overall study results and limits: Most thyroid-expanded clonotypes above 0.001 were also found in blood.

Regions amplified from RNA transcripts were the TCR beta CDR3 regions. A set of HTBI primers served as the primers for a first-round RT-PCR of the TCR CDR3. Each CDR3 protein is one row after TCRdb ran MiXCR on the multiplex PCR reads. This table holds 400,000 to 550,000 distinct CDR3 sequences, around a quarter found once. Looked up from germline, CDR1 is MNHNS and CDR2 is SASEGT. This CDR3 region has 12 residues. V gave up 0 bases and J gave up 5 bases, with 4 bases separating them. The source is a woman aged 25 to 39 with Graves' ophthalmopathy. The gene calls are TRBV6-1 and TRBJ2-5; D call uncertain. The sequenced sample was blood. The CDR3 region is CASSEAGETQYS. The CDR3 DNA sequence: TGTGCCAGCAGTGAAGCGGGGGAGACCCAGTACTCC.